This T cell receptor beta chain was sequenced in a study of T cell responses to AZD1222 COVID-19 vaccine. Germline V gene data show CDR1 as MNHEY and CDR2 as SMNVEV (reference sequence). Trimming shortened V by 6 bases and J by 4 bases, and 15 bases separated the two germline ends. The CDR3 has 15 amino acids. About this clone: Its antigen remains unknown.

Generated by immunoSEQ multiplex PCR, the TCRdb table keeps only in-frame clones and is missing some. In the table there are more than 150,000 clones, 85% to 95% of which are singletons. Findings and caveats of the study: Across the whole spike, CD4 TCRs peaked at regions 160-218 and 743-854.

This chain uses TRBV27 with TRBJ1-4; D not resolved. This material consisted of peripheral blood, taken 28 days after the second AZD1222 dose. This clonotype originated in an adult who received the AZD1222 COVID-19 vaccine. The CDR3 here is CASSLGGRINEKLFF. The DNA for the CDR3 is TGTGCCAGCAGCTTGGGAGGACGGATTAATGAAAAACTGTTTTTT.